These T cell receptor beta chains were read from a single sample in a study of T cell repertoires in cytomegalovirus infection. TCRdb passed the reads through MiXCR, listing each CDR3 protein once. Of around 900,000 distinct CDR3 sequences in the sample, roughly 30% were seen once. The antigens these receptors bind are not known. The specimen was cultured CD8+ T cells from PBMCs, collected from culture after CMV antigen stimulation. These receptors were taken from a human donor in good health (CMV status not recorded). Some clones in this sample may be carry-over from other donors' samples. Each CDR3 is given with its conserved first and last residue. The order of the fields is V gene, clone size, D gene, J gene, CDR3 DNA, CDR3 protein. The D gene is left open where the match is weak. Clone sizes are given selectively: once, few, many, or a class where the clone is expanded.

V: TRBV6-1
size: few
D: NA
J: TRBJ2-1
DNA: TGTGCCAGCAGTTCTAGGAGGGTCTCCTACAATGAGCAGTTCTTC
CDR3: CASSSRRVSYNEQFF

V: TRBV10-3
size: NA
D: TRBD1
J: TRBJ2-7
DNA: TGTGCCATCAGTGAGTCGAAAGGGGGCCTTGACGAGCAGTACTTC
CDR3: CAISESKGGLDEQYF

V: TRBV5-8
size: NA
D: NA
J: TRBJ1-5
DNA: TGTGCCAGCAGCTTGGAGGGCAGGAGGGGTCAGCCCCAGCATTTT
CDR3: CASSLEGRRGQPQHF

V: TRBV10-2
size: few
D: TRBD2
J: TRBJ2-1
DNA: TGCGCCAGCAGTGAGAGGAGACTAGCGCCCTACAATGAGCAGTTCTTC
CDR3: CASSERRLAPYNEQFF

V: TRBV6-5
size: NA
D: NA
J: TRBJ1-6
DNA: TGTGCCAGCAGTTACCTCCCTGGGGATTTCAATTCACCCCTCCACTTT
CDR3: CASSYLPGDFNSPLHF

V: TRBV19
size: NA
D: NA
J: TRBJ1-4
DNA: TGTGCCAGTAGTTTATCCGGGACGGAGTCCCCAGAAGTTTTT
CDR3: CASSLSGTESPEVF

V: TRBV2
size: NA
D: NA
J: TRBJ1-2
DNA: TGTGCCAGCATGGGCCGGAGGAGCTCCGGATATGGCTACACCTTC
CDR3: CASMGRRSSGYGYTF

V: TRBV5-1
size: few
D: NA
J: TRBJ2-1
DNA: TGCGCCAGCAGCCCCCCAGCTAGTGGGACCTACAATGAGCAGTTCTTC
CDR3: CASSPPASGTYNEQFF

V: TRBV19
size: NA
D: NA
J: TRBJ1-1
DNA: TGTGCCAGTACGGCTGGGACACACTGGGAAGCTTTCTTT
CDR3: CASTAGTHWEAFF

V: TRBV20-1
size: NA
D: NA
J: TRBJ1-3
DNA: TGCAGTGCCCCGACCCGGGACTATCGAAACACCATATATTTT
CDR3: CSAPTRDYRNTIYF

V: TRBV27
size: NA
D: NA
J: TRBJ1-4
DNA: TGTGCCAGCAGTTTATCGCGGGCAGGGTTTAATGAAAAACTGTTTTTT
CDR3: CASSLSRAGFNEKLFF

V: TRBV4-1
size: NA
D: NA
J: TRBJ2-1
DNA: TGCGCCAGCAGCCAAGAATACAGGGTCATCTCCAATGAGCAGTTCTTC
CDR3: CASSQEYRVISNEQFF

V: TRBV7-6
size: NA
D: NA
J: TRBJ2-3
DNA: TGTGCCAGCAGCTCACCCGGTGGGAGGGGGCCTGTCGATACGCAGTATTTT
CDR3: CASSSPGGRGPVDTQYF

V: TRBV9
size: few
D: NA
J: TRBJ1-2
DNA: TGTGCCAGCAACCGACTAGGAGGAGATGGCTACACCTTC
CDR3: CASNRLGGDGYTF

V: TRBV7-3
size: many
D: NA
J: TRBJ2-1
DNA: TGTGCCAGCAGCTTAATGGGGGGGGCCTCGCCTGAGCAGTTCTTC
CDR3: CASSLMGGASPEQFF

V: TRBV5-8
size: NA
D: TRBD1
J: TRBJ1-2
DNA: TGTGCCAGCAGCCCGGGACCGGGACAGATCATCTATGGCTACACCTTC
CDR3: CASSPGPGQIIYGYTF

V: TRBV12-3/TRBV12-4
size: many
D: TRBD1
J: TRBJ2-7
DNA: TGTGCCAGCAGTCACCCCCGGGACAGGGTCTACGAGCAGTACTTC
CDR3: CASSHPRDRVYEQYF

V: TRBV7-9
size: many
D: NA
J: TRBJ1-4
DNA: TGTGCCAGCACCCTGGGCGGGGAAAAACTGTTTTTT
CDR3: CASTLGGEKLFF

V: TRBV5-6
size: NA
D: NA
J: TRBJ2-7
DNA: TGTGCCAGCAGCTATGACAGGTACGAGCAGTACTTC
CDR3: CASSYDRYEQYF

V: TRBV7-6
size: NA
D: TRBD1
J: TRBJ2-7
DNA: TGTGCCAGCAGCCGAGGACAGGGGCAAAGCTCCAACGAGCAGTACTTC
CDR3: CASSRGQGQSSNEQYF

V: TRBV4-1
size: NA
D: TRBD1
J: TRBJ2-3
DNA: TGCGCCAGCAGCCAAGCGGGCAGGGGGAAAGATACGCAGTATTTT
CDR3: CASSQAGRGKDTQYF

V: TRBV18
size: NA
D: TRBD1
J: TRBJ1-2
DNA: TGTGCCAGCTCACCGGGACAGGGGATACCTAACTATGGCTACACCTTC
CDR3: CASSPGQGIPNYGYTF

V: TRBV7-6
size: NA
D: TRBD1
J: TRBJ2-7
DNA: TGTGCCAGCAGCTTAGTTCGGGGACAGGGACCCGACGAGCAGTACTTC
CDR3: CASSLVRGQGPDEQYF

V: TRBV12-3/TRBV12-4
size: NA
D: NA
J: TRBJ2-7
DNA: TGTGCCAGCAGTTTAAACCAGCACGAGCAGTACTTC
CDR3: CASSLNQHEQYF

V: TRBV19
size: few
D: NA
J: TRBJ2-5
DNA: TGTGCCAGTAGTTCGATTGGCTTTGAAGAGACCCAGTACTTC
CDR3: CASSSIGFEETQYF

V: TRBV10-3
size: NA
D: NA
J: TRBJ1-3
DNA: TGTGCCATCAGTGAGTCGGGTACGACTACTTCTGGAAACACCATATATTTT
CDR3: CAISESGTTTSGNTIYF

V: TRBV27
size: NA
D: NA
J: TRBJ2-5
DNA: TGTGCCAGCAGCCAAATAGTCCAAGAGACCCAGTACTTC
CDR3: CASSQIVQETQYF

V: TRBV7-2
size: many
D: TRBD2
J: TRBJ2-7
DNA: TGTGCCAGCAGCAAGACTAGCGGGGGGGCCTACGAGCAGTACTTC
CDR3: CASSKTSGGAYEQYF

V: TRBV7-2
size: many
D: NA
J: TRBJ2-6
DNA: TGTGCCAGCAGCCTCAGACCTGGGGCCAACGTCCTGACTTTC
CDR3: CASSLRPGANVLTF

V: TRBV14
size: NA
D: NA
J: TRBJ2-1
DNA: TGTGCCAGCAGCCAAGAAGGGGGATACAGGAATGAGCAGTTCTTC
CDR3: CASSQEGGYRNEQFF

V: TRBV6-5
size: many
D: NA
J: TRBJ2-1
DNA: TGTGCCAGCAGTTATTCGGCAGCAAATGAGCAGTTCTTC
CDR3: CASSYSAANEQFF

V: TRBV7-9
size: NA
D: NA
J: TRBJ1-1
DNA: TGTGCCAGCAGCTTAGGGCTACTTGGCAGATTGAACACTGAAGCTTTCTTT
CDR3: CASSLGLLGRLNTEAFF

V: TRBV6-1
size: many
D: NA
J: TRBJ2-1
DNA: TGTGCCAGCAGTAAGACAGGCCCTCGCGCCATTTTACACAATGAGCAGTTCTTC
CDR3: CASSKTGPRAILHNEQFF

V: TRBV27
size: few
D: NA
J: TRBJ1-2
DNA: TGTGCCAGTAGTTTTGGAGGGATGGATGGCTACACCTTC
CDR3: CASSFGGMDGYTF

V: TRBV6-1
size: many
D: NA
J: TRBJ2-3
DNA: TGTGCCAGCAGTGAATCTCCCCGCACAGATACGCAGTATTTT
CDR3: CASSESPRTDTQYF

V: TRBV7-9
size: few
D: NA
J: TRBJ1-1
DNA: TGTGCCAGCAGCGGAATCACGGGAGAAGGCACTGAAGCTTTCTTT
CDR3: CASSGITGEGTEAFF

V: TRBV6-2/TRBV6-3
size: NA
D: NA
J: TRBJ2-2
DNA: TGTGCCAGCAGTTACTCTGGTAGCATGAACACCGGGGAGCTGTTTTTT
CDR3: CASSYSGSMNTGELFF

V: TRBV13
size: NA
D: NA
J: TRBJ1-2
DNA: TGTGCCAGCACCCCGTCGGGGGGAAGCGGCTATGGCTACACCTTC
CDR3: CASTPSGGSGYGYTF

V: TRBV27
size: once
D: TRBD1
J: TRBJ1-1
DNA: TGTGCCAGCAGTTCTCTACAGGGGGTAGAGACTGAAGCTTTCTTT
CDR3: CASSSLQGVETEAFF

V: TRBV6-6
size: NA
D: TRBD2
J: TRBJ2-1
DNA: TGTGCCAGCACCCGAGCGGGGGATGAGCAGTTCTTC
CDR3: CASTRAGDEQFF

V: TRBV13
size: NA
D: TRBD1
J: TRBJ1-1
DNA: TGTGCCAGCAGCTTATTGGACAGGGGAGTCGGAGTTGAAGCTTTCTTT
CDR3: CASSLLDRGVGVEAFF

V: TRBV6-1
size: NA
D: NA
J: TRBJ2-5
DNA: TGTGCCAGCAGTGGACAGTGGGGAGAGACCCAGTACTTC
CDR3: CASSGQWGETQYF

V: TRBV4-1
size: NA
D: NA
J: TRBJ2-4
DNA: TGCGCCAGCAGCTCGGACGGGGCCGGGGAAAACATTCAGTACTTC
CDR3: CASSSDGAGENIQYF

V: TRBV12-3/TRBV12-4
size: few
D: NA
J: TRBJ1-1
DNA: TGTGCCAGCAGCCCTCCTGGGCGCGGTGAAGCTTTCTTT
CDR3: CASSPPGRGEAFF

V: TRBV19
size: NA
D: NA
J: TRBJ2-1
DNA: TGTGCCAGTAGTATAGGGAATCGATACAATGAGCAGTTCTTC
CDR3: CASSIGNRYNEQFF

V: TRBV12-3/TRBV12-4
size: NA
D: NA
J: TRBJ2-7
DNA: TGTGCCAGCAGTGAATTTGCCCCAAGCCGCTACGAGCAGTACTTC
CDR3: CASSEFAPSRYEQYF

V: TRBV10-3
size: NA
D: TRBD1
J: TRBJ1-2
DNA: TGTGCCATCAGTGCCGCGGGAGGGGGCTTCAACTATGGCTACACCTTC
CDR3: CAISAAGGGFNYGYTF

V: TRBV7-9
size: few
D: NA
J: TRBJ1-5
DNA: TGTGCCAGCAGCTTAGAAAGTAGGGGCAATCAGCCCCAGCATTTT
CDR3: CASSLESRGNQPQHF

V: TRBV7-6
size: many
D: TRBD2
J: TRBJ2-1
DNA: TGTGCCAGCAGCTTAGCGGTGGCGGGGGGGTTAAATGAGCAGTTCTTC
CDR3: CASSLAVAGGLNEQFF

V: TRBV24-1
size: few
D: NA
J: TRBJ2-3
DNA: TGTGCCACCAGTGAAGGTAACCGATGGGATACGCAGTATTTT
CDR3: CATSEGNRWDTQYF

V: TRBV27
size: few
D: TRBD2
J: TRBJ2-3
DNA: TGTGCCAGCCTTCAATCGGGGGGGCCCGCAGATACGCAGTATTTT
CDR3: CASLQSGGPADTQYF

V: TRBV7-8
size: many
D: NA
J: TRBJ2-1
DNA: TGTGCCAGCAGCGTCCGGGACGATGAGCAGTTCTTC
CDR3: CASSVRDDEQFF

V: TRBV7-9
size: few
D: NA
J: TRBJ1-4
DNA: TGTGCCAGCAGCTTAGAGGGACCCAAACTGTTTTTT
CDR3: CASSLEGPKLFF

V: TRBV19
size: NA
D: TRBD1
J: TRBJ2-1
DNA: TGTGCCAGTAGTACGGGACAGGGGTACGAGCAGTTCTTC
CDR3: CASSTGQGYEQFF